A single sample is the source of the 25 T cell receptor beta chains below, sequenced in a study of T cell repertoires in cytomegalovirus infection. In TCRdb, the reads were re-called with MiXCR into one record per CDR3 protein. The data contain around 310,000 distinct CDR3 sequences, about 29% of them singletons. These receptors have no identified antigens. Sequencing used cultured PBMCs, obtained from culture after CMV antigen stimulation. These TCRs come from a human donor in good health (CMV status not recorded). Some clones in this sample may be carry-over from other donors' samples.

The chain joins TRBV18 to TRBJ1-1, with TRBD1 identical over 10 bases. The CDR3 has 18 residues. V was clipped by 5 bases and J by 1 base; unmatched bases: 13. Germline CDR1 reads KGHSH; CDR2 reads LQKENI. CDR3 residues: CASSKQQGGQGGNTEAFF. The DNA of the CDR3 is TGTGCCAGCTCAAAACAACAGGGAGGACAGGGGGGGAACACTGAAGCTTTCTTT.

This clonotype appeared a few times. The CDR3 DNA is TGTGCCTACCCGATTAGAGACCCCGACCTTAATAATTCACCCCTCCACTTT. Translating it yields CAYPIRDPDLNNSPLHF. The V call is TRBV27, the J call TRBJ1-6, with D hard to call. Trimming took off 11 bases at V and 5 bases at J, with 25 bases between the two ends. The CDR3 sequence is 17 residues long. Germline values: CDR1 MNHEY, CDR2 SMNVEV (reference sequence).

In this sample, this clonotype turned up a few times. V is TRBV24-1 and J is TRBJ2-7, with TRBD2 matching 10 bases. CDR3 length: 17 residues. CDR1 and CDR2 (germline): KGHDR, SFDVKD. V shed 2 bases and J 5 bases; nucleotides not matched to a gene: 11. This CDR3 reads CATSDSTSGLAFDEQYF. The CDR3 nucleotides are TGTGCCACCAGTGATTCGACCTCGGGACTAGCGTTCGACGAGCAGTACTTC.

The chain links TRBV6-5 to TRBJ1-6, with 9 positions matching TRBD1. Germline assignment: CDR1 MNHEY and CDR2 SVGAGI. This CDR3 is built from 14 residues. The trim removed 5 bases at V and 10 bases at J, leaving 6 bases unmatched. The CDR3 spells CASSGDREVSPLHF. The CDR3 DNA is TGTGCCAGCAGTGGGGACAGGGAAGTATCACCCCTCCACTTT.

In DNA, the CDR3 is TGCAGCGTTCCCCAATGGGGGTTGGGAGAGACCCAGTACTTC. Its protein product is CSVPQWGLGETQYF. J is TRBJ2-5 and V is TRBV29-1; D is possibly TRBD1 or TRBD2 (5 bases each). Trimming pared 5 bases from V and 4 bases from J, leaving 17 bases between. The CDR3 is 14 amino acids. Germline V lookup: CDR1 SQVTM, CDR2 ANQGSEA.

This rearrangement joins TRBV5-4 to TRBJ1-1; TRBD1 matches at 7 bases. CDR1 and CDR2 (germline): SGHNT, YYREEE (reference sequence). This CDR3 is 12 amino acids long. With V trimmed by 3 bases and J by 7 bases, 3 bases remained unmatched. The chain's CDR3 is CASSSTGIEAFF. DNA for the CDR3: TGTGCCAGCAGCTCGACAGGGATTGAAGCTTTCTTT.

The rearrangement uses TRBV5-1 and TRBJ1-2; 8 nucleotides align to TRBD1. J was trimmed by 0 bases and V by 4 bases; bases with no gene match: 8. Germline V CDR1 and CDR2: SGHRS, YFSETQ. This CDR3 contains 16 residues. The CDR3 region is CASSPGQGYPNYGYTF. CDR3 DNA sequence: TGCGCCAGCAGCCCCGGACAGGGCTATCCTAACTATGGCTACACCTTC.

A remark on this clonotype: At one end, the junction sequence differs from germline, possibly due to a read error. The chain has TRBV7-2 and TRBJ1-5; TRBD1 is a possible D gene (6 bases). Per germline, CDR1 SGHTA and CDR2 FQGNSA. The CDR3 loop spans 13 amino acids. Written as DNA, the CDR3 is TGTGCCAGCAGTCGGGGGCGAGTTTGGCCCGAGCATTTT. Encoded protein: CASSRGRVWPEHF.

This clonotype was detected a few times. The rearrangement uses TRBV18 and TRBJ1-5; no definite D call. Germline loops: CDR1 KGHSH, CDR2 LQKENI. The CDR3 has 14 residues. V shed 1 base and J shed 3 bases, with 7 bases lying between them. CDR3 nucleotides: TGTGCCAGCTCACCACTCGGTCCCAATCAGCCCCAGCATTTT. Protein: CASSPLGPNQPQHF.

This clonotype has ten or more counts. This rearrangement joins TRBV10-2 to TRBJ1-6, with unresolved D. CDR3 length: 13 amino acids. The V gene lost 10 bases and the J gene lost 6 bases, with 13 bases spanning the gap. Germline CDR1 is WSHSY and CDR2 is SAAADI. CDR3 loop: CATEAVGNSPLHF. CDR3 DNA: TGCGCCACCGAGGCCGTGGGTAATTCACCCCTCCACTTT.

J is TRBJ1-3 and V is TRBV6-5; D gene ambiguous. CDR3 length: 15 residues. The V end was cut by 5 bases, the J end by 2 bases, with 13 bases between. Germline V lookup: CDR1 MNHEY, CDR2 SVGAGI. CDR3 bases: TGTGCCAGCAGTCCGTCGCCGGGTACTGGAAACACCATATATTTT. Translating it yields CASSPSPGTGNTIYF.

This clonotype turned up a few times. This rearrangement joins TRBV10-3 to TRBJ2-5, with a weak D call TRBD2 (7 bases). The CDR3 totals 14 residues. Germline-derived CDR1 and CDR2 are ENHRY and SYGVKD. Deletions cut 3 bases from V and 4 bases from J, with 12 bases between. The CDR3 sequence: CAISDRGASETQYF. Written as DNA, the CDR3 is TGTGCCATCAGTGATCGGGGGGCATCAGAGACCCAGTACTTC.

The genes are TRBV12-3 or TRBV12-4 and TRBJ2-3; 7 bases agree with TRBD2. With 5 bases clipped from V and 3 bases from J, the junction kept 8 bases outside the gene matches. This CDR3 spans 15 amino acids. The CDR3 region has the DNA TGTGCCAGCAGTCAACACGGACTAGTTACAGATACGCAGTATTTT. It specifies CASSQHGLVTDTQYF.

In its sample, this clonotype was seen once. This chain joins TRBV20-1 and TRBJ2-5; D perhaps matches TRBD2 (6 bases). This CDR3 has 13 residues. Trimming pared 6 bases from V and 5 bases from J, leaving 16 bases between. Per the germline V gene, CDR1 is DFQATT and CDR2 is SNEGSKA (reference sequence). The CDR3 bases are TGCAGTGCAGTGAGAACTAGCAGGGAGACCCAGTACTTC. Its protein product is CSAVRTSRETQYF.

This chain joins TRBV20-1 and TRBJ2-2; the match to TRBD2 covers 15 bases. The germline V gene encodes CDR1 DFQATT and CDR2 SNEGSKA (reference sequence). This CDR3 contains 18 residues. CDR3 sequence reads: CSAPGTSGGPKSAGELFF. CDR3 in DNA: TGCAGCGCCCCCGGGACTAGCGGGGGGCCTAAAAGTGCCGGGGAGCTGTTTTTT.

This chain connects TRBV10-3 to TRBJ1-2; D may be TRBD1 (5 bases). V lost 2 bases and J 4 bases, leaving 11 bases between the germline ends. The CDR3 extends over 14 amino acids. CDR1 ENHRY and CDR2 SYGVKD come from the germline V gene. CDR3 sequence reads: CAISETRDRYGYTF. The CDR3 region has the DNA TGTGCCATCAGTGAGACGCGGGACCGCTATGGCTACACCTTC.

The chain links TRBV12-3 or TRBV12-4 to TRBJ2-4, with a tentative D call TRBD1 (6 bases). Trimming cost V 5 bases and J 6 bases, with 14 bases left between them. This CDR3 is 14 amino acids long. The CDR3, as DNA: TGTGCCAGCAGTCCGGTCAGGGGTTCAAACATTCAGTACTTC. This encodes CASSPVRGSNIQYF.

A few counts support this clonotype. This chain links TRBV4-2 with TRBJ1-2, with D possibly matching TRBD1 (5 bases). Germline loops: CDR1 LGHNA, CDR2 YNFKEQ. This CDR3 has 15 residues. Trimming shortened V by 0 bases and J by 2 bases, and 10 bases separated the two germline ends. In DNA, the CDR3 is TGTGCCAGCAGCCAAGACAGGGCACCCAACTATGGCTACACCTTC. Its protein product is CASSQDRAPNYGYTF.

V gene TRBV5-4 combines with J gene TRBJ2-6; D is unresolved. V dropped 0 bases and J dropped 0 bases, with 10 bases sitting between them. The CDR3 contains 17 residues. Germline values: CDR1 SGHNT, CDR2 YYREEE (reference sequence). The CDR3, as DNA: TGTGCCAGCAGCTTGGTCGTCGCACACTCTGGGGCCAACGTCCTGACTTTC. This translates into CASSLVVAHSGANVLTF.

The J gene is TRBJ1-1, the V gene TRBV20-1; D may be TRBD1 (5 bases). The germline CDR1 and CDR2 sequences are DFQATT and SNEGSKA (reference sequence). V lost 6 bases to trimming and J lost 6 bases, with 20 bases between them. CDR3 length: 14 amino acids. CDR3 in amino acids: CSATHQRGTPEAFF. CDR3 DNA: TGCAGTGCCACACACCAACGGGGGACCCCTGAAGCTTTCTTT.

This clonotype was counted only a few times. The CDR3 sequence: CASRGQGEGSPLHF. The CDR3 region has the DNA TGTGCCAGCCGGGGACAGGGAGAAGGTTCACCCCTCCACTTT. The rearrangement links TRBV19 to TRBJ1-6, with TRBD1 matching 9 bases. The germline CDR1 and CDR2 sequences are LNHDA and SQIVND (reference sequence). V was clipped by 9 bases and J by 9 bases; unmatched bases: 9. This CDR3 is built from 14 residues.

This chain connects TRBV11-2 to TRBJ2-3; no clear D. Germline assignment: CDR1 SGHAT and CDR2 FQNNGV. The V end lost 0 bases, the J end lost 2 bases, and 6 bases lay between the germline ends. CDR3 length: 14 residues. The CDR3: CASSLEPLTDTQYF. Here the CDR3 DNA reads TGTGCCAGCAGCTTAGAGCCTCTCACAGATACGCAGTATTTT.

This clonotype has more than one count but fewer than ten. The V call is TRBV19, the J call TRBJ1-1; D gene unclear. This CDR3 spans 12 amino acids. Trimming removed 7 bases at V and 12 bases at J, with 18 bases between. In germline, CDR1 is LNHDA, CDR2 SQIVND (reference sequence). Here the CDR3 reads CASTPPGLRTFF. As DNA, the CDR3 is TGTGCCAGTACCCCCCCAGGCCTGAGAACTTTCTTT.

This clonotype was detected a few times. This sequence joins TRBV6-2 or TRBV6-3 and TRBJ2-7; D possibly corresponds to TRBD2 (6 bases). V gave up 0 bases and J gave up 6 bases, with 18 bases separating them. The CDR3 contains 16 residues. Germline V gene lookup returns CDR1 MNHEY and CDR2 SVGEGT. The CDR3 coding sequence is TGTGCCAGCAGTTACTCGAGCATGTTCCTCGGGGGCGAGCAGTACTTC. It is translated as CASSYSSMFLGGEQYF.

This clonotype was detected a few times. This rearrangement joins TRBV6-5 to TRBJ2-1; 7 bases match TRBD1. Trimming at V came to 7 bases and at J to 2 bases, leaving 8 bases not matched to a gene. CDR3 size: 15 residues. CDR1 and CDR2 from the germline V gene are MNHEY and SVGAGI. The CDR3 sequence: CASTNDGTAYNEQFF. CDR3 nucleotide sequence: TGTGCCAGCACTAACGACGGGACAGCCTACAATGAGCAGTTCTTC.